This T cell receptor (beta chain) was found in a study of blood T cell repertoires in COVID-19. Study as a whole: Researchers got acute and convalescent COVID-19 samples from the United States, Italy and Spain.

There are 15 residues in the CDR3. V gave up 1 base and J gave up 1 base; unmatched junction bases: 4. Germline V gene data show CDR1 as LNHNV and CDR2 as YYDKDF (reference sequence). During active infection, Seattle patients enrolled and were then monitored through disease. Original methodology: From reference gene primer amplification, estimates of nucleated cell counts were derived. Assay: immunoSEQ multiplex PCR; the TCRdb copy retains only in-frame clones and omits some. V and J calls and clone size are given by that table; D and trimming were obtained from the DNA. The data hold about 62,000 clones, with over 75% observed a single time.

The chain couples TRBV15 to TRBJ2-7, with TRBD1 matching 7 bases. The sequencing sample was made of peripheral blood. This TCR was sampled from a woman in her fifties or sixties with COVID-19, enrolled during active disease. In DNA form, the CDR3 reads TGTGCCACCAGCAGAGGACAGGGACCTTCCTACGAGCAGTACTTC. This translates into CATSRGQGPSYEQYF.